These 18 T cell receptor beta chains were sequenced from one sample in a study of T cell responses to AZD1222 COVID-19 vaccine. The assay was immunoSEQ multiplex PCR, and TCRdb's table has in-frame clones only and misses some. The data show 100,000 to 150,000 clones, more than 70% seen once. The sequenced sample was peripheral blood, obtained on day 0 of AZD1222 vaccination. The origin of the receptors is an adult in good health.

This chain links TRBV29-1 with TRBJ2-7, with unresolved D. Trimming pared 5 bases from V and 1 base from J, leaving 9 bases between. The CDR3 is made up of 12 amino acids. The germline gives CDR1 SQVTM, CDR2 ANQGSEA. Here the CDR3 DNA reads TGCAGCGTTCTATGGGATTCCTACGAGCAGTACTTC. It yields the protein CSVLWDSYEQYF.

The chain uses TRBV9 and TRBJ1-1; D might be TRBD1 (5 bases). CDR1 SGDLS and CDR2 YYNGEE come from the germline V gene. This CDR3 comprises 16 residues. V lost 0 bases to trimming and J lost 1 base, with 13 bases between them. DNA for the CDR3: TGTGCCAGCAGCGTAGATGGGGGAAGGGGGAACACTGAAGCTTTCTTT. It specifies CASSVDGGRGNTEAFF.

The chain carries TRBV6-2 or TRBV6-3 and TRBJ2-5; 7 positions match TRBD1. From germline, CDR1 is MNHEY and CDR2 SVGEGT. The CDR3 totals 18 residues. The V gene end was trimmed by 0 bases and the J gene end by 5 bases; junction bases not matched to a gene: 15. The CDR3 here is CASSYSTFLTGNEETQYF. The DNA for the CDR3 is TGTGCCAGCAGTTACTCCACCTTCTTGACAGGGAATGAGGAGACCCAGTACTTC.

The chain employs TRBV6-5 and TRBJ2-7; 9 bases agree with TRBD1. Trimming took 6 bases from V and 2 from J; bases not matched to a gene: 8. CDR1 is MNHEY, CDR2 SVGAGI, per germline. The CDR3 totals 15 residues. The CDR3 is CASRDPGQGPYEQYF. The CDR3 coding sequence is TGTGCCAGCAGGGATCCGGGACAGGGCCCCTACGAGCAGTACTTC.

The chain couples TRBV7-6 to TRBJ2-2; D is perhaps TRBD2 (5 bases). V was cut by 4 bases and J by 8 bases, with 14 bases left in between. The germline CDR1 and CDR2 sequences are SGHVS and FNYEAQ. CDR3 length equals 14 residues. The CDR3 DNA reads TGTGCCAGCAGCTCCTTAGAGCGGCTGGGGGAGCTGTTTTTT. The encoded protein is CASSSLERLGELFF.

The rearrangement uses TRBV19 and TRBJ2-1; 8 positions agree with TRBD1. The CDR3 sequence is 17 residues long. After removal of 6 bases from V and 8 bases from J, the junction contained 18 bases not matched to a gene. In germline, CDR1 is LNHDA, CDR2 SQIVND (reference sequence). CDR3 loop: CASRLRGQGSRVDEQFF. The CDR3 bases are TGTGCCAGTAGGCTCAGGGGGCAAGGCAGTAGAGTGGATGAGCAGTTCTTC.

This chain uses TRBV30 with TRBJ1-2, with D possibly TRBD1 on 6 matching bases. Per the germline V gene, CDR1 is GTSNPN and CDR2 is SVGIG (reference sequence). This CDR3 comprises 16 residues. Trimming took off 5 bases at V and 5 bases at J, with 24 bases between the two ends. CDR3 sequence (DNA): TGTGCCTGGGGGCGGGGGGGGCTAGTTCGAGCGTATGGCTACACCTTC. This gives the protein CAWGRGGLVRAYGYTF.

CDR3 in amino acids: CASSLDAPGFSSYNSPLHF. CDR3 DNA sequence: TGCGCCAGCAGCCTCGACGCCCCGGGATTTAGCTCCTATAATTCACCCCTCCACTTT. The J gene is TRBJ1-6, the V gene TRBV4-3, with D unresolved. V was clipped by 4 bases and J by 0 bases, with 19 bases between them. Germline CDR1 is LGHNA and CDR2 is YSLEER. This CDR3 spans 19 amino acids.

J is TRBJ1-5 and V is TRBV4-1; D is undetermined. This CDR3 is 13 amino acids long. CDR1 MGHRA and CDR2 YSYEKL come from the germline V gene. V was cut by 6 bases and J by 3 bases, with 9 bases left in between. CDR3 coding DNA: TGCGCCAGCAGTACGGGCCCCAATCAGCCCCAGCATTTT. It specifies CASSTGPNQPQHF.

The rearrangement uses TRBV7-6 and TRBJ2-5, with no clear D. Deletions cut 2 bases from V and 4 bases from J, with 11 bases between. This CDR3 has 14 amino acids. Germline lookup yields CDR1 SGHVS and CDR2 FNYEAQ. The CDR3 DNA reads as TGTGCCAGCAGCTTACCCGCCTCGGGAGAGACCCAGTACTTC. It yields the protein CASSLPASGETQYF.

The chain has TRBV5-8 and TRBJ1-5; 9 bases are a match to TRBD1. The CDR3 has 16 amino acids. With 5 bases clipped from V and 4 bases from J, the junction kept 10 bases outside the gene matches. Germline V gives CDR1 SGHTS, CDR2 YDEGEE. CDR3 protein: CASRSRRDRANQPQHF. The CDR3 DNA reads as TGTGCCAGCAGATCTAGACGGGACAGGGCGAATCAGCCCCAGCATTTT.

CDR3 DNA: TGTGCCAGCAGCTTAGTGCCCCGGGACAGGGATGGCTACACCTTC. This sequence encodes CASSLVPRDRDGYTF. This sequence joins TRBV7-2 and TRBJ1-2, with 9 positions matching TRBD1. The CDR3 runs to 15 residues. Germline values: CDR1 SGHTA, CDR2 FQGNSA. J lost 6 bases, V lost 1 base, and 6 bases had no gene match.

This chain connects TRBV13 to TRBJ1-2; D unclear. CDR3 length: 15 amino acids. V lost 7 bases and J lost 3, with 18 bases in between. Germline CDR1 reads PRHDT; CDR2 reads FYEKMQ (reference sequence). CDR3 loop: CASTPRGRADYGYTF. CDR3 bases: TGTGCCAGCACCCCCCGGGGAAGAGCTGACTATGGCTACACCTTC.

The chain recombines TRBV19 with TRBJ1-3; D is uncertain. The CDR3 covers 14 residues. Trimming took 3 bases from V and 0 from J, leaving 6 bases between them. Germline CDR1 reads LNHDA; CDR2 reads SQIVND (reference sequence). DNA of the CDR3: TGTGCCAGTAGTATTGGGAGCTCTGGAAACACCATATATTTT. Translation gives CASSIGSSGNTIYF.

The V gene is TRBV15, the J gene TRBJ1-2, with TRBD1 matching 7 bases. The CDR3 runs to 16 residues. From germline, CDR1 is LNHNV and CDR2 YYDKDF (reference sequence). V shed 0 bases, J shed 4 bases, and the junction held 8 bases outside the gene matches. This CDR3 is CATSRDGQVGGYGYTF. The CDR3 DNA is TGTGCCACCAGCAGAGACGGACAGGTTGGTGGCTATGGCTACACCTTC.

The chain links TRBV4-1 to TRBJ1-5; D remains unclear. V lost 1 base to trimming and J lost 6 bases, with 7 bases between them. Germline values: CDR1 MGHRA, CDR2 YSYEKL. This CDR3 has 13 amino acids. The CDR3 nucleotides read TGCGCCAGCAGCCAAGGCCCTGGTCAGCCCCAGCATTTT. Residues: CASSQGPGQPQHF.

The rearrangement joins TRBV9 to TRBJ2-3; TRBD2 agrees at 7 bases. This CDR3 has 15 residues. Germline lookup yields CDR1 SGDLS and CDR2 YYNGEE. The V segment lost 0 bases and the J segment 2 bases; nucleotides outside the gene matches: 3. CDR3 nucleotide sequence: TGTGCCAGCAGCGTAGGCGGGAGTCCCACAGATACGCAGTATTTT. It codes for CASSVGGSPTDTQYF. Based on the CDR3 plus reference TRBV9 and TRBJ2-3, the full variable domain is DSGVTQTPKHLITATGQRVTLRCSPRSGDLSVYWYQQSLDQGLQFLIQYYNGEERAKGNILERFSAQQFPDLHSELNLSSLELGDSALYFCASSVGGSPTDTQYFGPGTRLTVL.

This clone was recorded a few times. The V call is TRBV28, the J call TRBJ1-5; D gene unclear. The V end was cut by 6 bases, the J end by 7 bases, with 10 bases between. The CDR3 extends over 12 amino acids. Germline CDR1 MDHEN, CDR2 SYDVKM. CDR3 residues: CASSFGRQPQHF. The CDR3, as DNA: TGTGCCAGCAGCTTCGGGCGGCAGCCCCAGCATTTT.